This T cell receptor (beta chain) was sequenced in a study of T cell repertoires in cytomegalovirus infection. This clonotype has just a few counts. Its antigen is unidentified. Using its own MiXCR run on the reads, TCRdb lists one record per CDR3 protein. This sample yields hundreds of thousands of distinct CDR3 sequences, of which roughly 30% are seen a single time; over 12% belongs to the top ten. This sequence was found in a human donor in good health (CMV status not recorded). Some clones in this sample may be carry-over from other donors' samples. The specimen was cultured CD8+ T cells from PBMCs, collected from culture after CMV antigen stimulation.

The CDR3 is CASSFFSGYYEQFF. DNA of the CDR3: TGTGCCAGCAGTTTTTTTTCCGGCTATTATGAGCAGTTCTTC. The chain links TRBV12-3 or TRBV12-4 to TRBJ2-1; no reliable D call. The CDR3 totals 14 residues. The V end lost 3 bases, the J end lost 8 bases, and 14 bases lay between the germline ends.